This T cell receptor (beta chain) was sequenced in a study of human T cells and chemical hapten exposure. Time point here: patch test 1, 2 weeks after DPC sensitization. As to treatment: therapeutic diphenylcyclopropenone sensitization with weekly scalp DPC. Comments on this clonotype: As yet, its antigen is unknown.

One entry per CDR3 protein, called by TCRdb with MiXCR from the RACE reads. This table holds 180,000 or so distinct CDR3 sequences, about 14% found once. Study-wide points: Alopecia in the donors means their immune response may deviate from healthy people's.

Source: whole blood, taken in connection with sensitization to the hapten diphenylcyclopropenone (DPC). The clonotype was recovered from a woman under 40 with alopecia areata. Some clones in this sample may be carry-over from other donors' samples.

CDR3 protein: CASSEGPEVETQYF. In nucleotides, the CDR3 is TGTGCCAGCAGTGAGGGACCAGAGGTTGAGACCCAGTACTTC. The J gene is TRBJ2-5, the V gene TRBV25-1; D assignment may be TRBD1 or TRBD2 (5 bases each). CDR1 and CDR2 from the germline V gene are MGHDK and SYGVNS. V lost 3 bases and J lost 5, with 13 bases in between. This CDR3 contains 14 residues. Together with reference TRBV25-1 and TRBJ2-5, the CDR3 gives the full variable domain: EADIYQTPRYLVIGTGKKITLECSQTMGHDKMYWYQQDPGMELHLIHYSYGVNSTEKGDLSSESTVSRIRTEHFPLTLESARPSHTSQYLCASSEGPEVETQYFGPGTRLLVL.